Each of the 13 T cell receptor beta chains below was sequenced from the same sample in a study of radiotherapy plus CTLA-4 blockade in lung cancer listed by TCRdb under 2018. Libraries were made using the immunoSEQ multiplex PCR assay. As stored in TCRdb, this immuneACCESS dataset retains in-frame rearrangements with V and J assigned. A fraction of the clones does not appear; measured against another copy, unresolved V genes explain less than half of the discrepancy, and the remainder lacks a known reason. Within this sample are 78,000 or so clones, with roughly 86% of them counted one time only. Of the sample, less than 0.9% falls within the top ten clones. The sample was peripheral blood, taken from a patient treated with radiotherapy plus ipilimumab. Receptors were obtained from a human donor with non-small cell lung cancer who had stable disease on radiotherapy plus ipilimumab.

The V and J genes are TRBV5-4 and TRBJ2-7; D assignment may be TRBD1 or TRBD2 (5 bases each). V gave up 6 bases and J gave up 0 bases, with 13 bases separating them. Germline lookup yields CDR1 SGHNT and CDR2 YYREEE (reference sequence). The CDR3 consists of 14 residues. CDR3 loop: CASTSGRASYEQYF. DNA of the CDR3: TGTGCCAGCACCTCGGGACGGGCCTCCTACGAGCAGTACTTC.

The chain employs TRBV7-2 and TRBJ2-1, with 16 positions matching TRBD2. CDR1 and CDR2 from the germline V gene are SGHTA and FQGNSA. The CDR3 spans 16 residues. The junction had 10 bases not matched to a gene; V was cut back by 5 bases and J by 12 bases. Written as DNA, the CDR3 is TGTGCCAGCAGCCCTCCTGGGACTAGCGGGAGGGGGAGGCAGTTCTTC. Translation gives CASSPPGTSGRGRQFF.

CDR3 in amino acids: CAWSVPIISGANVLTF. The CDR3 region has the DNA TGTGCCTGGAGTGTACCCATCATCTCTGGGGCCAACGTCCTGACTTTC. The gene calls are TRBV30 and TRBJ2-6; D gene ambiguous. The CDR3 sequence is 16 residues long. The germline V gene encodes CDR1 GTSNPN and CDR2 SVGIG (reference sequence). V was shortened by 0 bases and J by 0 bases, with 9 bases between the two germline ends.

CDR3 bases: TGTGCCAGCAGCTTATGGACGGGAGATACGCAGTATTTT. Translation gives CASSLWTGDTQYF. The rearrangement joins TRBV11-2 to TRBJ2-3, with D unresolved. Germline V gene sequence: CDR1 SGHAT, CDR2 FQNNGV. The V and J ends lost 2 bases and 5 bases respectively, with 8 bases between them. The CDR3 sequence is 13 residues long.

The chain links TRBV9 to TRBJ2-7, with TRBD2 identical over 7 bases. Germline V gene lookup returns CDR1 SGDLS and CDR2 YYNGEE. The CDR3 spans 16 residues. J was trimmed by 2 bases and V by 0 bases; bases with no gene match: 8. CDR3 region: CASSVGSGGGPYEQYF. The DNA for the CDR3 is TGTGCCAGCAGCGTAGGTTCTGGCGGGGGACCCTACGAGCAGTACTTC.

The sample holds one count of this clone. The chain uses TRBV7-3 and TRBJ2-1; D is undetermined. This CDR3 has 15 amino acids. CDR1 SGHTA and CDR2 FQGTGA come from the germline V gene. Trimming took off 0 bases at V and 3 bases at J, with 9 bases between the two ends. The CDR3 loop reads CASSLTFAYYNEQFF. The CDR3 DNA sequence: TGTGCCAGCAGCTTAACCTTTGCATACTACAATGAGCAGTTCTTC.

Only one count was recorded for this clone. V is TRBV19 and J is TRBJ1-2; no clear D gene. In germline, CDR1 is LNHDA, CDR2 SQIVND (reference sequence). The CDR3 loop spans 13 amino acids. Trimming stripped 3 bases from V and 4 bases from J, with 9 bases between. CDR3 residues: CASSIPLGYGYTF. As DNA, the CDR3 is TGTGCCAGTAGTATCCCACTCGGCTATGGCTACACCTTC. Using reference TRBV19 and TRBJ1-2 for the parts outside the CDR3, the full variable domain is DGGITQSPKYLFRKEGQNVTLSCEQNLNHDAMYWYRQDPGQGLRLIYYSQIVNDFQKGDIAEGYSVSREKKESFPLTVTSAQKNPTAFYLCASSIPLGYGYTFGSGTRLTVV.

CDR3 in amino acids: CASSDLRASNEKLFF. The CDR3 DNA follows: TGTGCCAGCAGTGACCTCAGGGCATCTAATGAAAAACTGTTTTTT. The V gene is TRBV2, the J gene TRBJ1-4; possible D gene TRBD1, 5 bases. Trimming stripped 3 bases from V and 3 bases from J, with 11 bases between. The CDR3 is 15 amino acids. Per germline, CDR1 SNHLY and CDR2 FYNNEI.

This chain connects TRBV5-1 to TRBJ2-1, with TRBD1 matching over 7 bases. The germline gives CDR1 SGHRS, CDR2 YFSETQ. V was pared by 2 bases and J by 0 bases, with 5 bases of the junction left unmatched. The CDR3 covers 16 residues. CDR3 DNA sequence: TGCGCCAGCAGCTTACAGGGGTCCGGCTCCTACAATGAGCAGTTCTTC. Its translation is CASSLQGSGSYNEQFF.

This rearrangement joins TRBV28 to TRBJ2-7; the D gene is possibly TRBD1 (6 bases). This CDR3 region has 15 residues. Trimming removed 5 bases from V and 6 bases from J, with 20 bases in between. Germline assignment: CDR1 MDHEN and CDR2 SYDVKM. CDR3 in amino acids: CASSDWDPGEAEQYF. CDR3 sequence (DNA): TGTGCCAGCAGTGATTGGGATCCAGGGGAAGCCGAGCAGTACTTC.

V usage is TRBV28 and J usage is TRBJ1-1, with TRBD1 as a possible D gene (6 bases). Germline lookup yields CDR1 MDHEN and CDR2 SYDVKM. The CDR3 contains 14 residues. V lost 6 bases and J 2 bases, leaving 13 bases between the germline ends. CDR3: CASRDPGHNTEAFF. In nucleotides, the CDR3 is TGTGCCAGCAGAGACCCGGGACATAACACTGAAGCTTTCTTT.

CDR3 DNA sequence: TGCGCCAGCAGCCAAGTCACACCCAATCAGCCCCAGCATTTT. This sequence encodes CASSQVTPNQPQHF. This sequence joins TRBV4-1 and TRBJ1-5; D is unclear. Germline V gene lookup returns CDR1 MGHRA and CDR2 YSYEKL. With 1 base removed from V and 3 bases from J, the gap between germline ends came to 7 bases. The CDR3 is 14 residues long.

This chain connects TRBV7-9 to TRBJ2-3; D gene unclear. V dropped 1 base and J dropped 0 bases, with 14 bases sitting between them. The CDR3 spans 17 residues. Germline V gives CDR1 SEHNR, CDR2 FQNEAQ (reference sequence). The chain's CDR3 is CASSLGGFLTSTDTQYF. CDR3 nucleotide sequence: TGTGCCAGCAGCTTAGGGGGATTCTTAACTAGCACAGATACGCAGTATTTT.